One and the same sample provided the 21 T cell receptor beta chains below, sequenced in a study of blood T cell repertoires in COVID-19. The assay was immunoSEQ multiplex PCR, and TCRdb's table has in-frame clones only and misses some. This sample has hundreds of thousands of clones, with 75% to 85% found just once. Sequenced material: PBMCs or T cells enriched from blood (not recorded which). These receptors came from a man aged 25 to 40 with acute COVID-19.

This sequence joins TRBV28 and TRBJ1-5; D not resolved. CDR1 MDHEN and CDR2 SYDVKM come from the germline V gene. V lost 6 bases and J 2 bases, leaving 8 bases between the germline ends. The length of the CDR3 is 13 residues. The CDR3 bases are TGTGCCAGCAGCAGGTTAGGCAATCAGCCCCAGCATTTT. It is translated as CASSRLGNQPQHF.

This rearrangement joins TRBV5-4 to TRBJ1-5; D is uncertain. Trimming took 0 bases from V and 9 from J, leaving 13 bases between them. The germline gives CDR1 SGHNT, CDR2 YYREEE (reference sequence). The CDR3 loop spans 14 amino acids. CDR3 in amino acids: CASSLGLGSGPQHF. The CDR3 bases are TGTGCCAGCAGCTTGGGGCTGGGCTCCGGGCCCCAGCATTTT.

The CDR3 here is CASSQGTRHETQYF. The CDR3 nucleotides read TGTGCCAGCAGCCAAGGGACTAGACATGAGACCCAGTACTTC. This chain connects TRBV3-1 (or the pseudogene TRBV3-2) to TRBJ2-5; 7 bases line up with TRBD2. The CDR3 covers 14 residues. CDR1 LGHDT and CDR2 YNNKEL come from the germline V gene (reference sequence). V shed 1 base, J shed 5 bases, and the junction held 4 bases outside the gene matches.

For the CDR3, the DNA is TGTGCCAGCTCACCGGGGGCTCCGAACACTGAAGCTTTCTTT. Its protein product is CASSPGAPNTEAFF. This chain joins TRBV18 and TRBJ1-1; D is perhaps TRBD1 (6 bases). Trimming pared 3 bases from V and 1 base from J, leaving 9 bases between. CDR1 is KGHSH, CDR2 LQKENI, per germline. CDR3 length: 14 residues. The full variable domain, rest sourced from reference TRBV18 and TRBJ1-1, is NAGVMQNPRHLVRRRGQEARLRCSPMKGHSHVYWYRQLPEEGLKFMVYLQKENIIDESGMPKERFSAEFPKEGPSILRIQQVVRGDSAAYFCASSPGAPNTEAFFGQGTRLTVV.

This clone has more than one count but fewer than ten. The chain couples TRBV9 to TRBJ2-3; 9 bases are a match to TRBD2. The trim removed 1 base at V and 4 bases at J, leaving 7 bases unmatched. Germline V gene lookup returns CDR1 SGDLS and CDR2 YYNGEE. The CDR3 extends over 16 amino acids. In nucleotides, the CDR3 is TGTGCCAGCAGCGTAATAGGCGGGGGGGCCCCAGATACGCAGTATTTT. Its protein is CASSVIGGGAPDTQYF.

This clone has only a few counts. The junction and the germline gene differ at one end; a read error may be behind it. V usage is TRBV6-5 and J usage is TRBJ1-5; 10 nucleotides match TRBD1. Germline V CDR1 and CDR2: MNHEY, SVGAGI. This CDR3 region has 15 residues. This CDR3 reads CASSWTGGSDQPQHF. CDR3 sequence (DNA): TGTGCCAGCAGTTGGACAGGGGGTAGCGATCAGCCCCAGCATTTT.

CDR3 in DNA: TGTGCCAGCAGCCAAGCTGTCGCAGATTCACCCCTCCACTTT. Protein product: CASSQAVADSPLHF. V gene TRBV3-1 (or the pseudogene TRBV3-2) combines with J gene TRBJ1-6; D remains unclear. The V end was cut by 1 base, the J end by 8 bases, with 9 bases between. The CDR3 totals 14 residues. Germline CDR1 and CDR2: LGHDT and YNNKEL (reference sequence).

V gene TRBV7-9 combines with J gene TRBJ2-7; TRBD1 agrees at 8 bases. CDR1 and CDR2 from the germline V gene are SEHNR and FQNEAQ (reference sequence). The V gene end was trimmed by 8 bases and the J gene end by 5 bases; junction bases not matched to a gene: 8. The CDR3 contains 13 residues. For the CDR3, the DNA is TGTGCCAGCCAACCCAGGGGGCTTAACGAGCAGTACTTC. It yields the protein CASQPRGLNEQYF.

This clone was counted between two and nine times. This chain joins TRBV5-1 and TRBJ2-1; TRBD2 aligns across 7 bases. Germline V CDR1 and CDR2: SGHRS, YFSETQ. J lost 5 bases, V lost 1 base, and 27 bases had no gene match. The CDR3 contains 22 residues. The CDR3 sequence: CASSLISTAAGRNVGGDNEQFF. CDR3 coding DNA: TGCGCCAGCAGCTTGATCTCGACGGCAGCGGGAAGGAACGTCGGAGGGGACAATGAGCAGTTCTTC.

V is TRBV4-1 and J is TRBJ2-3; 9 bases are a match to TRBD2. This CDR3 region has 16 residues. Losses at the gene ends were 3 bases for V and 1 base for J; bases not matched to a gene: 5. Germline V gene data show CDR1 as MGHRA and CDR2 as YSYEKL. As DNA, the CDR3 is TGCGCCAGCAGCCAGGAGCCTAGCGGGGGCACAGATACGCAGTATTTT. Protein: CASSQEPSGGTDTQYF.

This chain joins TRBV12-3 or TRBV12-4 and TRBJ2-7, with TRBD2 matching 10 bases. V lost 5 bases and J lost 6; bases outside the gene matches: 4. The length of the CDR3 is 13 residues. For the CDR3, the DNA is TGTGCCAGCAGTGCCGGGACTAGCGTCGAGCAGTACTTC. It translates to CASSAGTSVEQYF.

This clone was observed a single time. This sequence joins TRBV9 and TRBJ2-1, with 8 bases that match TRBD1. In germline, CDR1 is SGDLS, CDR2 YYNGEE. J was trimmed by 7 bases and V by 2 bases; bases with no gene match: 5. The CDR3 loop spans 14 amino acids. This CDR3 is CASSVSGGRNEQFF. CDR3 coding DNA: TGTGCCAGCAGCGTCTCAGGGGGCAGGAATGAGCAGTTCTTC.

The chain combines TRBV27 with TRBJ1-2; no reliable D call. The ends were cut back, 1 base at V and 2 bases at J, with 5 bases in the middle. The CDR3 totals 13 residues. CDR1 MNHEY and CDR2 SMNVEV come from the germline V gene (reference sequence). CDR3 sequence (DNA): TGTGCCAGCAGTTTATTGGGCAACTATGGCTACACCTTC. Its protein product is CASSLLGNYGYTF.

V and J are TRBV6-1 and TRBJ1-2, with TRBD1 as a possible D gene (6 bases). Germline CDR1 MNHNS, CDR2 SASEGT. The CDR3 consists of 13 residues. V shed 3 bases and J shed 7 bases, with 12 bases lying between them. The CDR3 reads CASSEQGWGGYTF. The CDR3, as DNA: TGTGCCAGCAGTGAGCAGGGGTGGGGTGGCTACACCTTC.

The rearrangement joins TRBV5-4 to TRBJ2-7, with TRBD1 identical over 7 bases. Trimming took 4 bases from V and 2 from J; bases not matched to a gene: 12. CDR3 size: 16 residues. From germline, CDR1 is SGHNT and CDR2 YYREEE (reference sequence). The CDR3 loop reads CASSPKAGTATYEQYF. The CDR3 nucleotides are TGTGCCAGCAGCCCGAAAGCCGGGACAGCGACCTACGAGCAGTACTTC.

This clone was counted a single time. This chain links TRBV11-3 with TRBJ2-7; 8 bases are a match to TRBD2. The CDR3 contains 13 residues. CDR1 SGHNT and CDR2 YENEEA come from the germline V gene. V was pared by 6 bases and J by 7 bases, with 8 bases of the junction left unmatched. The CDR3 DNA sequence: TGTGCCAGCAGTCGGGGGGGCTTGGGAGAGCAGTACTTC. Its protein is CASSRGGLGEQYF.

The V gene is TRBV5-4, the J gene TRBJ1-1, with D possibly being TRBD1 (6 bases). V lost 2 bases and J 0 bases, leaving 8 bases between the germline ends. Germline V gene sequence: CDR1 SGHNT, CDR2 YYREEE (reference sequence). CDR3 length: 14 amino acids. CDR3 DNA: TGTGCCAGCAGCTTACAGGGTATGAACACTGAAGCTTTCTTT. Amino acid sequence: CASSLQGMNTEAFF.

CDR3 loop: CASSLEGQGGNYGYTF. CDR3 in DNA: TGCGCCAGCAGCTTGGAGGGACAGGGAGGTAACTATGGCTACACCTTC. The rearrangement links TRBV5-1 to TRBJ1-2, with 9 bases lining up with TRBD1. The germline gives CDR1 SGHRS, CDR2 YFSETQ. V lost 0 bases and J lost 1; bases outside the gene matches: 4. The CDR3 is made up of 16 amino acids.

This clone was picked up a small number of times. The rearrangement links TRBV10-3 to TRBJ1-1; TRBD1 matches 9 bases. Germline V gives CDR1 ENHRY, CDR2 SYGVKD. The CDR3 loop spans 12 amino acids. CDR3 in amino acids: CAARLGTGKAFF. CDR3 DNA: TGTGCGGCCCGCCTTGGGACAGGGAAGGCTTTCTTT.

This rearrangement joins TRBV30 to TRBJ1-5; 7 nucleotides align to TRBD1. The length of the CDR3 is 14 residues. Germline CDR1 is GTSNPN and CDR2 is SVGIG (reference sequence). Trimming at V came to 2 bases and at J to 2 bases, leaving 3 bases not matched to a gene. In DNA form, the CDR3 reads TGTGCCTGGAGTCGGCAGGGGGGCAATCAGCCCCAGCATTTT. Its protein product is CAWSRQGGNQPQHF.

This chain connects TRBV5-6 to TRBJ2-4, with D possibly TRBD1 on 5 matching bases. The CDR3 is made up of 16 amino acids. Trimming left V 4 bases short and J 4 bases short, with 18 bases between. Germline V lookup: CDR1 SGHDT, CDR2 YYEEEE. In nucleotides, the CDR3 is TGTGCCAGCAGCCCCTGGGTTAGCCAGGGTAAAAACATTCAGTACTTC. This codes for CASSPWVSQGKNIQYF. Together with reference TRBV5-6 and TRBJ2-4, the CDR3 gives the full variable domain: DAGVTQSPTHLIKTRGQQVTLRCSPKSGHDTVSWYQQALGQGPQFIFQYYEEEERQRGNFPDRFSGHQFPNYSSELNVNALLLGDSALYLCASSPWVSQGKNIQYFGAGTRLSVL.